The clone carrying this TCR beta chain appeared a single time. Described treatment: oral pan-JAK inhibitor, 5-10 mg twice daily. This sample is part of a study of CD8+ T cells in alopecia areata. Trimming cost V 5 bases and J 4 bases; bases outside gene matches: 5. CDR3 size: 14 residues. In germline, CDR1 is SQVTM, CDR2 ANQGSEA. The authors extracted RNA and reverse transcribed it into cDNA as the sequencing template. The assay was immunoSEQ multiplex PCR, and TCRdb's table has in-frame clones only and misses some. The table records hundreds of thousands of clones, 35% to 40% of them present only once.

The chain carries TRBV29-1 and TRBJ1-6; 7 bases fit TRBD1. Specimen: CD4+ T cells sorted from blood, collected between weeks 30 and 35, from a patient treated with tofacitinib. This receptor was taken from a human donor with alopecia areata. CDR3 nucleotide sequence: TGCAGCGTTAGGACAGGACCGTATAATTCACCCCTCCACTTT. Translated: CSVRTGPYNSPLHF.